The rows below give T cell receptor beta chains drawn from one sample of a study of OX40 agonist ivuxolimab in advanced cancers. The repertoire was sequenced with immunoSEQ multiplex PCR; TCRdb's copy has only in-frame clones and lacks some. In the table there are about 69,000 clones, 85% of which are singletons. The source was CD4+ or CD8+ T cells sorted from blood, collected in a trial of the OX40 agonist ivuxolimab. The receptors derive from an adult with an advanced solid tumor such as melanoma, head and neck, liver or kidney cancer. Each CDR3 is given with its conserved first and last residue. A D gene is named only where the DNA matches it firmly. Rows may omit the clone size; those that give it use once, few, many or a size class.

. | . | TRBJ2-1 | TRBV7-3 | TGTGCCAGCAGCCCTGGGACTGAATACAATGAGCAGTTCTTC | CASSPGTEYNEQFF
. | . | TRBJ1-1 | TRBV6-6 | TGTGCCAGCAGTTACGGCAGTTATACCGAGGAAGCTTTCTTT | CASSYGSYTEEAFF
. | . | TRBJ2-2 | TRBV14 | TGTGCCAGCACTCTGGGTAACACCGGGGAGCTGTTTTTT | CASTLGNTGELFF
TRBD1 | . | TRBJ1-5 | TRBV10-1 | TGCGCCAGCAGCGAAGACAGGGTACGCAATCAGCCCCAGCATTTT | CASSEDRVRNQPQHF
TRBD2 | . | TRBJ2-3 | TRBV27 | TGTGCCAGCAGTCCTATAGCGGGATACACAGATACGCAGTATTTT | CASSPIAGYTDTQYF
. | . | TRBJ2-1 | TRBV6-6 | TGTGCCAGCACCATCTTGGCGGGGTCGGCCTACAATGAGCAGTTCTTC | CASTILAGSAYNEQFF
. | few | TRBJ1-2 | TRBV6-5 | TGTGCCAGCAGCCCCGGGGGGGCAAGGGGCTACACCTTC | CASSPGGARGYTF
TRBD2 | . | TRBJ2-7 | TRBV4-1 | TGCGCCAGCAGCCGGGGAGGGCTAGGAGACGAGCAGTACTTC | CASSRGGLGDEQYF
TRBD2 | . | TRBJ2-5 | TRBV7-2 | TGTGCCAGCAGCTTAAGTGCGGGAGCCCCCCAAGAGACCCAGTACTTC | CASSLSAGAPQETQYF
TRBD2 | . | TRBJ2-3 | TRBV11-2 | TGTGCCAGCAGCCTCCTTTTGGCTAGCGGGATCACAGATACGCAGTATTTT | CASSLLLASGITDTQYF
TRBD2 | . | TRBJ2-1 | TRBV6-5 | TGTGCCAGCAGCACAGGGACTAGCAATGAGCAGTTCTTC | CASSTGTSNEQFF
TRBD2 | once | TRBJ2-1 | TRBV9 | TGTGCCAGCAGCGCACTAGCGGGGTCCTACAATGAGCAGTTCTTC | CASSALAGSYNEQFF
. | . | TRBJ1-3 | TRBV28 | TGTGCCAGCACCAGCTACCCTGGAAACACCATATATTTT | CASTSYPGNTIYF
TRBD1 | . | TRBJ2-7 | TRBV18 | TGTGCCAGCTCACCGGGGACAGCAGGAGAGCAGTACTTC | CASSPGTAGEQYF
. | . | TRBJ1-1 | TRBV30 | TGTGCCTGGAGTGTGCATGAGGCGAAGGGTAGAAGCACTGAAGCTTTCTTT | CAWSVHEAKGRSTEAFF
. | . | TRBJ2-1 | TRBV7-3 | TGTGCCAGCAGCTTAGGGTATAACAATGAGCAGTTCTTC | CASSLGYNNEQFF
TRBD1 | few | TRBJ1-5 | TRBV7-2 | TGTGCCAGCAGCCACCGACAGGGGGCCAGTCAGCCCCAGCATTTT | CASSHRQGASQPQHF
TRBD1 | few | TRBJ1-2 | TRBV28 | TGTGCCAGCGACCCGACAGGGGAGGACTATGGCTACACCTTC | CASDPTGEDYGYTF
. | once | TRBJ1-5 | TRBV7-9 | TGTGCCAGCAGCTCCTGGAGGGATCAGCCCCAGCATTTT | CASSSWRDQPQHF
. | once | TRBJ2-5 | TRBV5-1 | TGCGCCAGCAGCTCGGACGGAAAAGAGACCCAGTACTTC | CASSSDGKETQYF
. | . | TRBJ1-2 | TRBV5-1 | TGCGCCAGCAGCCCGACAGTTAACTATGGCTACACCTTC | CASSPTVNYGYTF
TRBD1 | . | TRBJ2-2 | TRBV2 | TGTGCCAGCAGTGGGACAGGGAAGCTGTTTTTT | CASSGTGKLFF
. | . | TRBJ2-2 | TRBV5-1 | TGCGCCAGCAGCTCGAGGACTGATAACACCGGGGAGCTGTTTTTT | CASSSRTDNTGELFF
. | . | TRBJ1-2 | TRBV6-5 | TGTGCCAGCAGTTACTCAACAGGGAGGGGCTACACCTTC | CASSYSTGRGYTF
TRBD1 | few | TRBJ1-5 | TRBV27 | TGTGCCAGCAGTTTAACAGGGACAGCTCGCGATAGCAATCAGCCCCAGCATTTT | CASSLTGTARDSNQPQHF
TRBD1 | once | TRBJ1-2 | TRBV6-6 | TGTGCCAGCAGTGGGGAACAGGGGGGAGTTGGCTATGGCTACACCTTC | CASSGEQGGVGYGYTF
. | . | TRBJ2-1 | TRBV15 | TGTGCCACCGGCGGCGACGCGAGCTCCTACAATGAGCAGTTCTTC | CATGGDASSYNEQFF
. | . | TRBJ1-5 | TRBV5-5 | TGTGCCAGCAGCTTGGTGATCACTAGCAATCAGCCCCAGCATTTT | CASSLVITSNQPQHF
. | . | TRBJ2-7 | TRBV10-3 | TGTGCCATCAGGGGGGCCCCGGGGCCCCTCTCCGGCGAGCAGTACTTC | CAIRGAPGPLSGEQYF
TRBD2 | . | TRBJ2-3 | TRBV11-2 | TGTGCCAGCAGCTTAGGGACTAGCGGGAGAGTAAATACGCAGTATTTT | CASSLGTSGRVNTQYF
TRBD1 | few | TRBJ1-1 | TRBV29-1 | TGCAGCGTTGAAACAGGGGCCCCGAACACTGAAGCTTTCTTT | CSVETGAPNTEAFF
. | . | TRBJ1-1 | TRBV7-2 | TGTGCCAGCAGCTTAGGACGTATGAGGGCTGAAGCTTTCTTT | CASSLGRMRAEAFF
TRBD1 | . | TRBJ1-1 | TRBV4-1 | TGCGCCAGCAGCCGAAACAGGGGTTCCGAAGCTTTCTTT | CASSRNRGSEAFF
. | . | TRBJ2-5 | TRBV11-2 | TGTGCCAGCAGCTTTTTTGGGGGTCTAGAGACCCAGTACTTC | CASSFFGGLETQYF
TRBD2 | . | TRBJ2-5 | TRBV19 | TGTGCCAGTAGACCGGGACTAGACCCACAAGAGACCCAGTACTTC | CASRPGLDPQETQYF
. | . | TRBJ1-4 | TRBV4-2 | TGTGCCAGCAGCCAAGATCCCCCCCAGTCGGCTAATGAAAAACTGTTTTTT | CASSQDPPQSANEKLFF
TRBD1 | . | TRBJ1-3 | TRBV7-9 | TGTGCCAGCAGCGCACCGGGACAGGGAACGACAAACACCATATATTTT | CASSAPGQGTTNTIYF
. | few | TRBJ1-1 | TRBV7-2 | TGTGCCAGCAGCCCGGGGGGGAACACTGAAGCTTTCTTT | CASSPGGNTEAFF
. | . | TRBJ2-7 | TRBV2 | TGTGCCAGCACCAAACCGTCGCGGGTGGGGGAGCAGTACTTC | CASTKPSRVGEQYF
. | . | TRBJ2-1 | TRBV9 | TGTGCCAGCAGCGCAGGACAGTTCTACAATGAGCAGTTCTTC | CASSAGQFYNEQFF
TRBD1 | . | TRBJ2-4 | TRBV7-2 | TGTGCCAGCAGCCCCCGTGGACAGGGCCCCAACATTCAGTACTTC | CASSPRGQGPNIQYF
TRBD1 | . | TRBJ1-6 | TRBV11-3 | TGTGCCAGCAGCTACAACTTCATACTGGGACAGGGCGGTTCACCCCTCCACTTT | CASSYNFILGQGGSPLHF
. | . | TRBJ2-3 | TRBV9 | TGTGCCAGCAGCGTAGCACTAGCTGGTACGCAGTATTTT | CASSVALAGTQYF
. | . | TRBJ1-1 | TRBV7-9 | TGTGCCAGCAGCCGACAGGTTGAAGCTTTCTTT | CASSRQVEAFF
TRBD1 | . | TRBJ2-3 | TRBV4-3 | TGCGCCAGCAGCCAAGGGGACAGGGGCGCAGATACGCAGTATTTT | CASSQGDRGADTQYF
. | . | TRBJ1-1 | TRBV5-1 | TGCGCCAGCAGCTTTTCCTCCGGGTATCGGGCTTTCTTT | CASSFSSGYRAFF
TRBD2 | . | TRBJ2-3 | TRBV5-1 | TGCGCCAGCAGCTTGGCCACTAGCGGGAGCACAGATACGCAGTATTTT | CASSLATSGSTDTQYF
. | . | TRBJ2-7 | TRBV15 | TGTGCCACCAGCAGAGGAGGGGTCCTATCCTACGAGCAGTACTTC | CATSRGGVLSYEQYF
TRBD2 | . | TRBJ2-3 | TRBV11-2 | TGTGCCAGCAGCTTATGGGTAGCGGGAGGATCAGATACGCAGTATTTT | CASSLWVAGGSDTQYF